This TCR beta chain was sequenced in a study of technical replicates of blood from a few donors. Sequencing was performed with immunoSEQ multiplex PCR; in TCRdb, only in-frame clones are kept and a portion is missing. The sample records just over 95,000 clones, less than 95% being singletons. The CDR3 is 16 residues long. Germline CDR1 is SGHAT and CDR2 is FQNNGV. Trimming removed 5 bases at V and 3 bases at J, with 14 bases between. The source material was T cells isolated from PBMCs. The chain has TRBV11-2 and TRBJ2-6; possible D gene TRBD2, 6 bases. This clonotype originated in a human donor in good health. The CDR3 nucleotides are TGTGCCAGCAGCCTATGGAGGGGTTATGGGGCCAACGTCCTGACTTTC. Its translation: CASSLWRGYGANVLTF.